This T cell receptor beta chain stems from a study of brain T cells in children with intractable seizures. A remark on this clone: The target antigen is unknown.

Repertoires were generated with immunoSEQ multiplex PCR, while TCRdb's copy carries only in-frame clones and drops some. This table has about 320,000 clones, over 85% appearing once. As to time point: blood from clinic visit 5 months post-surgery; TSC patient then seizure free. Only cases whose brain tissue showed the highest T cell transcript signatures were sequenced. Pre-surgery treatment included at least one anti-epileptic drug. General observations from the study: Viral specificity was inferred only from CDR3 similarity; HCMV serostatus was unknown.

The V gene's germline CDR1 is MNHEY and CDR2 SVGAGI. Trimming removed 2 bases from V and 8 bases from J, with 18 bases in between. The CDR3 runs to 16 residues. Sequences were derived from peripheral blood, sampled 4 to 6 months after surgery. This chain uses TRBV6-5 with TRBJ1-4, with a possible D match to TRBD1 (5 bases). This receptor was identified in a boy younger than two with tuberous sclerosis and intractable seizures. The CDR3 DNA reads as TGTGCCAGCAGTTACCGGGGGTTGGGCGGAGGGGAAAAACTGTTTTTT. Protein: CASSYRGLGGGEKLFF.